The 20 T cell receptor beta chains listed next were all sequenced from one sample in a study of T cell changes during pregnancy in multiple sclerosis. TCRdb's copy holds only in-frame clones and misses some; the assay was immunoSEQ multiplex PCR. The table records 28,000 or so clones, roughly 89% of them present only once. Sequenced here: CD4+ T cells from peripheral blood mononuclear cells, sampled in the second trimester of pregnancy. Receptors were obtained from a female donor with multiple sclerosis, enrolled in a pregnancy study.

The gene calls are TRBV5-5 and TRBJ2-5, with 7 positions matching TRBD1. The ends lost 1 base at V and 4 bases at J; junction bases unmatched: 4. Germline values: CDR1 SGHKS, CDR2 YYEKEE (reference sequence). This CDR3 has 14 amino acids. CDR3 bases: TGTGCCAGCAGCTTGAGGGGGCAGGGAGAGACCCAGTACTTC. Translated: CASSLRGQGETQYF.

The genes are TRBV18 and TRBJ1-2; TRBD1 might be the D (6 bases). Looked up from germline, CDR1 is KGHSH and CDR2 is LQKENI. This CDR3 has 14 amino acids. Trimming removed 3 bases from V and 3 bases from J, with 11 bases in between. CDR3 amino acids: CASSPTKGDYGYTF. DNA for the CDR3: TGTGCCAGCTCACCCACCAAGGGGGACTATGGCTACACCTTC.

The J gene is TRBJ2-5, the V gene TRBV7-8; no clear D. The CDR3 has 13 residues. Looked up from germline, CDR1 is SGHVS and CDR2 is FQNEAQ. Deletions cut 3 bases from V and 5 bases from J, with 10 bases between. The chain's CDR3 is CASSLAVSETQYF. CDR3 sequence (DNA): TGTGCCAGCAGCTTGGCAGTCTCTGAGACCCAGTACTTC.

The chain links TRBV5-6 to TRBJ1-2, with no clear D. Trimming stripped 1 base from V and 8 bases from J, with 12 bases between. Looked up from germline, CDR1 is SGHDT and CDR2 is YYEEEE. This CDR3 is 13 amino acids long. In nucleotides, the CDR3 is TGTGCCAGCAGCTTGAGTTGGGGAGGCGGCTACACCTTC. This codes for CASSLSWGGGYTF.

The CDR3 DNA reads as TGTGCCAGCTCACCAAGGGGAGGACTGAACACTGAAGCTTTCTTT. It yields the protein CASSPRGGLNTEAFF. The chain recombines TRBV18 with TRBJ1-1; TRBD1 is a possible D gene (5 bases). CDR1 is KGHSH, CDR2 LQKENI, per germline. The CDR3 spans 15 residues. The ends were cut back, 2 bases at V and 0 bases at J, with 10 bases in the middle.

The chain links TRBV7-2 to TRBJ2-3; 9 bases align to TRBD2. The germline CDR1 and CDR2 sequences are SGHTA and FQGNSA. V trimming: 1 base; J trimming: 4 bases; junction bases outside the gene matches: 6. This CDR3 is 16 amino acids long. CDR3 amino acids: CASSLGASGVADTQYF. The DNA of the CDR3 is TGTGCCAGCAGCTTAGGGGCTAGCGGGGTGGCAGATACGCAGTATTTT.

To note about this clone: The identical CDR3 is also encoded by other nucleotide sequences in the sample. The chain recombines TRBV7-2 with TRBJ1-2; TRBD1 agrees at 7 bases. Germline CDR1 reads SGHTA; CDR2 reads FQGNSA. CDR3 length: 15 residues. V dropped 5 bases and J dropped 4; count of bases not matched to a gene: 10. The CDR3 DNA sequence: TGTGCCAGCAGCCTGGGCACAGGGGTTTTCTATGGCTACACCTTC. Translating it yields CASSLGTGVFYGYTF.

The count of this clone is one. The rearrangement links TRBV7-2 to TRBJ2-1; 8 bases line up with TRBD2. Germline V gene sequence: CDR1 SGHTA, CDR2 FQGNSA. The CDR3 sequence is 17 residues long. Unmatched junction bases numbered 7, after V lost 1 base and J lost 2 bases. CDR3 bases: TGTGCCAGCAGCTTAGTCTCCGGGGGGGTGACCTACAATGAGCAGTTCTTC. Translation: CASSLVSGGVTYNEQFF.

The chain employs TRBV7-2 and TRBJ2-7; D may be TRBD2 (6 bases). This CDR3 region has 14 residues. The V end lost 5 bases, the J end lost 3 bases, and 14 bases lay between the germline ends. The germline V gene encodes CDR1 SGHTA and CDR2 FQGNSA. The CDR3 nucleotides are TGTGCCAGCAGCCAGGGACTCGTTTACTACGAGCAGTACTTC. It is translated as CASSQGLVYYEQYF.

V gene TRBV5-1 combines with J gene TRBJ2-3; tentatively, D is TRBD2 (6 bases). Germline-derived CDR1 and CDR2 are SGHRS and YFSETQ. This CDR3 has 14 residues. The V end lost 3 bases, the J end lost 4 bases, and 12 bases lay between the germline ends. The CDR3 DNA reads TGCGCCAGCAGCTGGAACGGAGGGGCAGATACGCAGTATTTT. It is translated as CASSWNGGADTQYF.

The chain couples TRBV7-3 to TRBJ1-1; 8 bases align to TRBD1. The CDR3 is made up of 16 amino acids. The germline V gene encodes CDR1 SGHTA and CDR2 FQGTGA. Trimming removed 2 bases from V and 1 base from J; junction bases left unmatched: 6. The CDR3 loop is CASSLGQGGSNTEAFF. As DNA, the CDR3 is TGTGCCAGCAGCTTAGGACAGGGAGGATCGAACACTGAAGCTTTCTTT.

The rearrangement joins TRBV7-3 to TRBJ2-1; the match to TRBD2 covers 12 bases. The V gene's germline CDR1 is SGHTA and CDR2 FQGTGA. After removal of 2 bases from V and 10 bases from J, the junction contained 12 bases not matched to a gene. There are 17 residues in the CDR3. The CDR3 DNA is TGTGCCAGCAGCTTAGGCCTAGCGGGGGGGCGGGCAGGCGAGCAGTTCTTC. Protein sequence: CASSLGLAGGRAGEQFF.

This clone was seen only once. This sequence joins TRBV29-1 and TRBJ2-4, with D maybe TRBD2 (5 bases). CDR1 is SQVTM and CDR2 is ANQGSEA in the germline V gene. Trimming shortened V by 7 bases and J by 8 bases, and 18 bases separated the two germline ends. This CDR3 region has 13 residues. The CDR3 DNA follows: TGCAGCGGAGTACGGGATTCGGCGGACATTCAGTACTTC. It is translated as CSGVRDSADIQYF. Full variable domain (remainder filled in from reference TRBV29-1 and TRBJ2-4): SAVISQKPSRDICQRGTSLTIQCQVDSQVTMMFWYRQQPGQSLTLIATANQGSEATYESGFVIDKFPISRPNLTFSTLTVSNMSPEDSSIYLCSGVRDSADIQYFGAGTRLSVL.

The chain uses TRBV6-5 and TRBJ2-7; D is ambiguous. CDR1 and CDR2 from the germline V gene are MNHEY and SVGAGI. This CDR3 comprises 15 residues. The V and J ends lost 6 bases and 5 bases respectively, with 20 bases between them. The CDR3 reads CASSYRPAESDEQYF. The CDR3 DNA is TGTGCCAGCAGCTACCGCCCCGCGGAGTCGGACGAGCAGTACTTC.

CDR3 amino acids: CASSQGTGANVLTF. For the CDR3, the DNA is TGCGCCAGCAGTCAGGGCACTGGGGCCAACGTCCTGACTTTC. The chain combines TRBV23-1 with TRBJ2-6; no definite D call. TRBV23-1 is an open reading frame whose function is uncertain. The CDR3 is 14 residues long. V lost 3 bases and J 2 bases, leaving 5 bases between the germline ends.

The CDR3 nucleotides are TGCGCCAGCAGGGGACAGGGGGCCAGTGAAGCTTTCTTT. Encoded protein: CASRGQGASEAFF. The chain carries TRBV10-1 and TRBJ1-1; 12 bases align to TRBD1. There are 13 residues in the CDR3. V shed 6 bases, J shed 7 bases, and the junction held 3 bases outside the gene matches. Looked up from germline, CDR1 is WNHNN and CDR2 is SYGVQD (reference sequence).

This rearrangement joins TRBV25-1 to TRBJ2-5; 8 nucleotides agree with TRBD1. This CDR3 spans 18 amino acids. With 1 base clipped from V and 1 base from J, the junction kept 11 bases outside the gene matches. Looked up from germline, CDR1 is MGHDK and CDR2 is SYGVNS. The CDR3: CASSEFGATGGSQETQYF. The DNA for the CDR3 is TGTGCCAGCAGTGAATTTGGCGCTACAGGGGGGAGCCAAGAGACCCAGTACTTC.

This clone has a handful of counts. J is TRBJ2-6 and V is TRBV5-1; perhaps TRBD1 as D (5 bases). Per germline, CDR1 SGHRS and CDR2 YFSETQ. The CDR3 spans 15 residues. The V and J ends lost 4 bases and 0 bases respectively, with 8 bases between them. The CDR3 here is CASSPTDSGANVLTF. The CDR3 coding sequence is TGCGCCAGCAGCCCGACAGACTCTGGGGCCAACGTCCTGACTTTC.

This chain uses TRBV5-1 with TRBJ2-2; D gene uncertain. The V and J ends lost 1 base and 6 bases respectively, with 16 bases between them. This CDR3 contains 16 residues. Germline assignment: CDR1 SGHRS and CDR2 YFSETQ. The CDR3 reads CASSLSLAVSSGELFF. The CDR3, as DNA: TGCGCCAGCAGCTTGTCTCTTGCGGTGTCTTCCGGGGAGCTGTTTTTT.

The rearrangement joins TRBV2 to TRBJ1-3; no clear D. The germline gives CDR1 SNHLY, CDR2 FYNNEI. V shed 5 bases and J shed 3 bases, with 5 bases lying between them. The CDR3 is made up of 12 amino acids. CDR3 bases: TGTGCCAGCAGTCCGGGTGGAAACACCATATATTTT. Amino acid sequence: CASSPGGNTIYF. Using reference TRBV2 and TRBJ1-3 for the parts outside the CDR3, the full variable domain is EPEVTQTPSHQVTQMGQEVILRCVPISNHLYFYWYRQILGQKVEFLVSFYNNEISEKSEIFDDQFSVERPDGSNFTLKIRSTKLEDSAMYFCASSPGGNTIYFGEGSWLTVV.